The 7 T cell receptor beta chains presented below share a single source sample, sequenced in a study of blood T cell repertoires in COVID-19. Profiling relied on immunoSEQ multiplex PCR, and the TCRdb table lists in-frame clones only, not all of them. The table has more than 300,000 clones, 80% to 90% seen once. The specimen sequenced was peripheral blood. Receptors originate from a woman between 45 and 65 years old with COVID-19, enrolled during active disease.

This clone has only one observation. V usage is TRBV18 and J usage is TRBJ1-1; a weak D match, TRBD1 (5 bases). Trimming took 6 bases from V and 5 from J, leaving 13 bases between them. The CDR3 runs to 13 residues. In germline, CDR1 is KGHSH, CDR2 LQKENI. CDR3 sequence: CASSQGVETEAFF. CDR3 nucleotide sequence: TGTGCCAGCTCTCAAGGGGTGGAAACTGAAGCTTTCTTT. Full variable domain (rest looked up from reference TRBV18 and TRBJ1-1): NAGVMQNPRHLVRRRGQEARLRCSPMKGHSHVYWYRQLPEEGLKFMVYLQKENIIDESGMPKERFSAEFPKEGPSILRIQQVVRGDSAAYFCASSQGVETEAFFGQGTRLTVV.

The CDR3 sequence: CASSWAPNEQFF. CDR3 sequence (DNA): TGTGCCAGCAGCTGGGCCCCCAATGAGCAGTTCTTC. This chain joins TRBV3-1 (or the pseudogene TRBV3-2) and TRBJ2-1; D is unclear. From germline, CDR1 is LGHDT and CDR2 YNNKEL (reference sequence). This CDR3 has 12 amino acids. The V and J ends lost 5 bases and 6 bases respectively, with 8 bases between them.

V usage is TRBV19 and J usage is TRBJ2-7, with TRBD2 as a possible D gene (7 bases). V lost 8 bases, J lost 2 bases, and 16 bases lay in between. The CDR3 sequence is 14 residues long. The germline gives CDR1 LNHDA, CDR2 SQIVND (reference sequence). CDR3 region: CASSLGEGAYEQYF. Here the CDR3 DNA reads TGTGCCAGTTCCCTAGGGGAGGGGGCCTACGAGCAGTACTTC.

The table lists this clone with a few counts. The V gene is TRBV19, the J gene TRBJ2-3, with a tentative D call TRBD2 (5 bases). The CDR3 has 17 residues. The germline gives CDR1 LNHDA, CDR2 SQIVND (reference sequence). V was cut by 4 bases and J by 6 bases, with 23 bases left in between. This CDR3 is CASSKGWVGLGRDTQYF. The CDR3 DNA follows: TGTGCCAGTAGTAAGGGTTGGGTAGGACTCGGACGGGATACGCAGTATTTT.

The chain has TRBV5-1 and TRBJ2-3, with 7 nucleotides matching TRBD1. CDR3 size: 15 residues. Per the germline V gene, CDR1 is SGHRS and CDR2 is YFSETQ. The V segment lost 0 bases and the J segment 4 bases; nucleotides outside the gene matches: 5. The CDR3 region is CASSLALGGPDTQYF. Here the CDR3 DNA reads TGCGCCAGCAGCTTGGCCTTAGGGGGCCCAGATACGCAGTATTTT.

The sample holds a few counts of this clone. This chain uses TRBV4-1 with TRBJ2-2; 8 bases match TRBD2. CDR3 length: 16 residues. J was trimmed by 4 bases and V by 2 bases; bases with no gene match: 6. CDR1 MGHRA and CDR2 YSYEKL come from the germline V gene. In nucleotides, the CDR3 is TGCGCCAGCAGCCAAAGCGCGGGAGGTCGCACCGGGGAGCTGTTTTTT. Protein product: CASSQSAGGRTGELFF.

The chain couples TRBV25-1 to TRBJ2-7; weak D call: TRBD2 (6 bases). Germline V gene lookup returns CDR1 MGHDK and CDR2 SYGVNS. The CDR3 has 14 residues. Trimming stripped 3 bases from V and 7 bases from J, with 16 bases between. The DNA of the CDR3 is TGTGCCAGCAGTGACTCCAGACTAGTCAGGGAGCAGTACTTC. Translation gives CASSDSRLVREQYF.